This T cell receptor beta chain is from a study of cytomegalovirus exposure and HLA in healthy donors. Study-level findings and limits: Later analysis demonstrated an association between a missense DCLRE1C variant and TCR beta V- and J-gene trimming.

A remark on this clone: Its antigen is not known.

PCR primers comprised 60 Vbeta and 13 Jbeta primers. Clones were sequenced by immunoSEQ multiplex PCR, and TCRdb holds only the in-frame ones, with some missing. This table holds 150,000 to 180,000 clones, 65% to 75% found once. The ends were cut back, 1 base at V and 7 bases at J, with 19 bases in the middle. CDR3 length: 16 amino acids. Looked up from germline, CDR1 is SEHNR and CDR2 is FQNEAQ (reference sequence). This sequence was found in a man between 18 and 35 years old in good health and CMV-seronegative. The sample taken for sequencing was PBMCs. This chain joins TRBV7-9 and TRBJ1-1, with D possibly being TRBD1 (6 bases). The CDR3 spells CASSLVRGPKFGEAFF. In nucleotides, the CDR3 is TGTGCCAGCAGCTTAGTCAGGGGCCCGAAGTTTGGTGAAGCTTTCTTT. The entire variable domain, with the rest obtained from reference TRBV7-9 and TRBJ1-1, is as follows: DTGVSQNPRHKITKRGQNVTFRCDPISEHNRLYWYRQTLGQGPEFLTYFQNEAQLEKSRLLSDRFSAERPKGSFSTLEIQRTEQGDSAMYLCASSLVRGPKFGEAFFGQGTRLTVV.